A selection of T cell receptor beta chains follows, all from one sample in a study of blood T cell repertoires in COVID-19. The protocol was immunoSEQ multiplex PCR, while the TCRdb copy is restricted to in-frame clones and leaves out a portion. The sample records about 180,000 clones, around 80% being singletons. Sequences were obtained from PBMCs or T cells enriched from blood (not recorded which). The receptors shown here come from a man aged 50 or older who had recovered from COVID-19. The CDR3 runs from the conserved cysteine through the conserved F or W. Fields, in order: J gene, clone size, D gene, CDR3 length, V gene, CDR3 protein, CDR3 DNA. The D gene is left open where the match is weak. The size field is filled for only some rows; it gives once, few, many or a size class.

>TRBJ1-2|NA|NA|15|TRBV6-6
CASSYSNQGYYGYTF
TGTGCCAGCAGTTATTCCAATCAGGGATACTATGGCTACACCTTC
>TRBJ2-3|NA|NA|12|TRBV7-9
CASRARADTQYF
TGTGCCAGCAGAGCGCGCGCAGATACGCAGTATTTT
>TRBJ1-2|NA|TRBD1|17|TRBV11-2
CASSLDLGQGYGYGYTF
TGTGCCAGCAGCTTAGATCTCGGACAGGGGTACGGCTATGGCTACACCTTC
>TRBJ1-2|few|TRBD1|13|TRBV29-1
CSVARGQDYGYTF
TGCAGCGTTGCCCGGGGACAGGACTATGGCTACACCTTC
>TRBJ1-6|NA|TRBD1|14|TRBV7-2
CASSPRTGPLIFHF
TGTGCCAGCAGCCCAAGGACAGGGCCCCTAATTTTTCACTTT
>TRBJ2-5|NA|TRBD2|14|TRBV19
CASSIASGIETQYF
TGTGCCAGTAGTATCGCTAGCGGGATCGAGACCCAGTACTTC
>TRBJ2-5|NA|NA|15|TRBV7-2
CASSLGPGVGETQYF
TGTGCCAGCAGCTTAGGGCCAGGGGTTGGCGAGACCCAGTACTTC
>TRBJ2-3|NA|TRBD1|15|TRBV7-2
CASTLGTALDVTQYF
TGTGCCAGCACCTTGGGGACAGCCTTAGACGTTACGCAGTATTTT
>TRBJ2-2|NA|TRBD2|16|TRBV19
CASSINAGGLTGELFF
TGTGCCAGTAGTATTAATGCGGGGGGGCTCACCGGGGAGCTGTTTTTT
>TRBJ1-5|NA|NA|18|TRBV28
CASSLWGPWEVGDQPQHF
TGTGCCAGCAGTTTGTGGGGGCCCTGGGAAGTGGGCGATCAGCCCCAGCATTTT
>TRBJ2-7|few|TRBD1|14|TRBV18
CASSQDRGKYEQYF
TGTGCCAGCTCACAGGACAGGGGTAAATACGAGCAGTACTTC
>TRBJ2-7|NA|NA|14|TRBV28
CASTVGSMGYEQYF
TGTGCCAGCACTGTTGGGAGTATGGGCTACGAGCAGTACTTC
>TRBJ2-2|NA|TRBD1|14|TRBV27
CASSRRGWTGELFF
TGTGCCAGCAGCCGCAGGGGGTGGACCGGGGAGCTGTTTTTT
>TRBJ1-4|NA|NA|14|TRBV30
CAWSRRGHNEKLFF
TGTGCCTGGAGTCGCAGGGGCCACAATGAAAAACTGTTTTTT